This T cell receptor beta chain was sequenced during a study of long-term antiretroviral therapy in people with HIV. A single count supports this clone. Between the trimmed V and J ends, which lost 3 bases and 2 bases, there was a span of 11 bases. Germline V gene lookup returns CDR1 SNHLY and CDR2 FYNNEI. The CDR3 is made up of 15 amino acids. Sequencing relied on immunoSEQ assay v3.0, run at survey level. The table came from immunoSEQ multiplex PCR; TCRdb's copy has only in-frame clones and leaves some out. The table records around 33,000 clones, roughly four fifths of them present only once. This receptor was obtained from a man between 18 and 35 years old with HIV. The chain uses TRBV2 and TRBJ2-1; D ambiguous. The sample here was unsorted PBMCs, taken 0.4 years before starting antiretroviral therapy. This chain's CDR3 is CASSELGLPYNEQFF. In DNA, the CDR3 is TGTGCCAGCAGTGAGTTAGGGCTCCCCTACAATGAGCAGTTCTTC.